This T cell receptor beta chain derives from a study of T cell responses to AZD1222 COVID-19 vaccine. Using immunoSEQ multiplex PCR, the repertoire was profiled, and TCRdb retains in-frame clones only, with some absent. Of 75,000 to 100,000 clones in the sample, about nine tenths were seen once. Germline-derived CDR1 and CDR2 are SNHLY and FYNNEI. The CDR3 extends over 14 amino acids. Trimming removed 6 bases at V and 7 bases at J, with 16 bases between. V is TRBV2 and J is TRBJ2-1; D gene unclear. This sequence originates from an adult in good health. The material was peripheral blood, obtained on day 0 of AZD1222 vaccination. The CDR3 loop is CASSGLEAGNEQFF. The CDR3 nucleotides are TGTGCCAGCAGCGGCCTAGAAGCCGGGAATGAGCAGTTCTTC.